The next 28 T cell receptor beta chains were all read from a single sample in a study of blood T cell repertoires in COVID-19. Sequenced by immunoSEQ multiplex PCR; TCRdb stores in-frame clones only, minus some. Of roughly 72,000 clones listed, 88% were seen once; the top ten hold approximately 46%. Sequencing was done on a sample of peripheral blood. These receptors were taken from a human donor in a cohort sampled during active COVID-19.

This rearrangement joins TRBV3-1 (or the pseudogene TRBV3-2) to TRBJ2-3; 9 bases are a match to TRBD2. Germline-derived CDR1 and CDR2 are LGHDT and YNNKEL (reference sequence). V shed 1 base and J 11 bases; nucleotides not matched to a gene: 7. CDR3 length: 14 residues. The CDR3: CASSQVGSGGRQYF. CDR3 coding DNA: TGTGCCAGCAGCCAAGTGGGCAGCGGGGGGAGGCAGTATTTT.

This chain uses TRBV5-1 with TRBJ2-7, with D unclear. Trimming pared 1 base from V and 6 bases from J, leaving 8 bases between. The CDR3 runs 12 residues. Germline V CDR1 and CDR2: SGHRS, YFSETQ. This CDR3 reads CASSLPGTEQYF. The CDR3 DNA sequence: TGCGCCAGCAGCTTGCCTGGCACCGAGCAGTACTTC. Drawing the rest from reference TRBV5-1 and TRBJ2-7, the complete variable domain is KAGVTQTPRYLIKTRGQQVTLSCSPISGHRSVSWYQQTPGQGLQFLFEYFSETQRNKGNFPGRFSGRQFSNSRSEMNVSTLELGDSALYLCASSLPGTEQYFGPGTRLTVT.

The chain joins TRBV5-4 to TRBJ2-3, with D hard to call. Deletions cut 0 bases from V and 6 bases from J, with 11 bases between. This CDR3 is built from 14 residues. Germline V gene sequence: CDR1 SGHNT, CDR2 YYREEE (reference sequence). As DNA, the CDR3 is TGTGCCAGCAGCTTGGACGACTGGCGGGATACGCAGTATTTT. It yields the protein CASSLDDWRDTQYF.

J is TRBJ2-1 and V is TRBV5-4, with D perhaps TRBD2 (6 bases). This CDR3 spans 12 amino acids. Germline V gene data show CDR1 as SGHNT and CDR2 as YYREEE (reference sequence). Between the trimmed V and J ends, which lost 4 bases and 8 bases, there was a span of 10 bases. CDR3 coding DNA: TGTGCCAGCAGCGGGACTGTTTATGAGCAGTTCTTC. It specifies CASSGTVYEQFF. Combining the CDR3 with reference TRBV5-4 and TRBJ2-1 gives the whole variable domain ETGVTQSPTHLIKTRGQQVTLRCSSQSGHNTVSWYQQALGQGPQFIFQYYREEENGRGNFPPRFSGLQFPNYSSELNVNALELDDSALYLCASSGTVYEQFFGPGTRLTVL.

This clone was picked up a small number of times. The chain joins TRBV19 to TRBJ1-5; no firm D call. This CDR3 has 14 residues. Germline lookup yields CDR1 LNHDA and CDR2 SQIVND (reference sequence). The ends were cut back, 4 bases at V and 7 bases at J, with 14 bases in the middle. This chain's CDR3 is CASSTLQKRQPQHF. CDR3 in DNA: TGTGCCAGTAGTACCCTGCAAAAGAGGCAGCCCCAGCATTTT.

The CDR3: CATSRGGTGGQFF. CDR3 in DNA: TGTGCCACCAGCAGAGGGGGGACAGGAGGGCAGTTCTTC. This chain uses TRBV15 with TRBJ2-1; TRBD1 aligns across 8 bases. V shed 1 base and J 12 bases; nucleotides not matched to a gene: 5. The CDR3 runs to 13 residues. Germline V lookup: CDR1 LNHNV, CDR2 YYDKDF (reference sequence). The complete variable domain, with remaining parts taken from reference TRBV15 and TRBJ2-1, reads DAMVIQNPRYQVTQFGKPVTLSCSQTLNHNVMYWYQQKSSQAPKLLFHYYDKDFNNEADTPDNFQSRRPNTSFCFLDIRSPGLGDTAMYLCATSRGGTGGQFFGPGTRLTVL.

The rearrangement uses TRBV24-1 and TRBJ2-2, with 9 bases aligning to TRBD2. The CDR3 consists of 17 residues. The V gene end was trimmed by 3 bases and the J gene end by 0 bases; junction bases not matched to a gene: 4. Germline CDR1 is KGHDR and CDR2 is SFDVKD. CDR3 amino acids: CATSDPGLASNTGELFF. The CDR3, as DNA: TGTGCCACCAGTGATCCGGGACTAGCATCGAACACCGGGGAGCTGTTTTTT.

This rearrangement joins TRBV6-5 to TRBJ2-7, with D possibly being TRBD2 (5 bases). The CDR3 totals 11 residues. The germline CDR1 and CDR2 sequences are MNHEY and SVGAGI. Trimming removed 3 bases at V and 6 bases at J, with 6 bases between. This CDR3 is CASSYRGEQYF. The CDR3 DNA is TGTGCCAGCAGTTATCGGGGCGAGCAGTACTTC.

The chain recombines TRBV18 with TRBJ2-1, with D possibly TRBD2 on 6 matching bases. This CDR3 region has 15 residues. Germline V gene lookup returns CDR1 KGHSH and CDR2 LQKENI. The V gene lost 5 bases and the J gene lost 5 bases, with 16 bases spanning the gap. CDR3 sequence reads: CASSFSGIAHNEQFF. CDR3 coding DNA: TGTGCCAGCTCATTTAGCGGTATCGCGCACAATGAGCAGTTCTTC.

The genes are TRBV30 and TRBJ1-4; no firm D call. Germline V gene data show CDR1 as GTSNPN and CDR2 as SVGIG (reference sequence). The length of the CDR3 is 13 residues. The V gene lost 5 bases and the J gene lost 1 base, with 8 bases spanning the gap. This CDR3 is CAWSILTNEKLFF. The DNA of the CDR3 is TGTGCCTGGTCCATTTTAACTAATGAAAAACTGTTTTTT.

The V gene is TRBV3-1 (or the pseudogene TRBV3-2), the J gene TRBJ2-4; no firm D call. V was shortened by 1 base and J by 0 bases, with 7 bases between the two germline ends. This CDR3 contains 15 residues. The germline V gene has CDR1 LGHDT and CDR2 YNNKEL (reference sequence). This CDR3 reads CASSQGTIAKNIQYF. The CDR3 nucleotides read TGTGCCAGCAGCCAAGGAACAATAGCCAAAAACATTCAGTACTTC.

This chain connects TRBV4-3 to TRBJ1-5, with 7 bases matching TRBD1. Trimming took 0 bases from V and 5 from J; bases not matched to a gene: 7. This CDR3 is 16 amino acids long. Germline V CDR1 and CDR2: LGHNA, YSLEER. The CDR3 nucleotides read TGCGCCAGCAGCCAAGATTTAAACAGGGGCGATCAGCCCCAGCATTTT. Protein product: CASSQDLNRGDQPQHF.

The CDR3 bases are TGTGCCAGCAGCAAAGGGACTAGCGGTTCCACAGATACGCAGTATTTT. Translating it yields CASSKGTSGSTDTQYF. This chain links TRBV9 with TRBJ2-3, with 11 bases fitting TRBD2. CDR1 is SGDLS and CDR2 is YYNGEE in the germline V gene. CDR3 length: 16 amino acids. With 4 bases clipped from V and 2 bases from J, the junction kept 6 bases outside the gene matches.

The CDR3 sequence: CASSTQGTGTGELFF. DNA for the CDR3: TGTGCCAGCAGTACCCAGGGGACGGGCACCGGGGAGCTGTTTTTT. The chain recombines TRBV28 with TRBJ2-2, with a weak D call TRBD1 (6 bases). Trimming took 5 bases from V and 4 from J, leaving 14 bases between them. This CDR3 contains 15 residues. The germline V gene encodes CDR1 MDHEN and CDR2 SYDVKM.

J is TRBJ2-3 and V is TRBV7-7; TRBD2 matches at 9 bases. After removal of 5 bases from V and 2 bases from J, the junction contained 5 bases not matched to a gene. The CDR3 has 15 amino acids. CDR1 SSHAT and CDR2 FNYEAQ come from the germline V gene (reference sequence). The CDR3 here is CASSPAGGPTDTQYF. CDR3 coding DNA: TGTGCCAGCAGCCCAGCGGGGGGCCCCACAGATACGCAGTATTTT.

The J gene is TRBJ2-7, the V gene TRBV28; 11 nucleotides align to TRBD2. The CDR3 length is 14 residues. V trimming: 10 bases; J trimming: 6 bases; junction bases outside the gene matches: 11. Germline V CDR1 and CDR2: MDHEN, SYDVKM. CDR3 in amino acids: CATQAGLAGGEQYF. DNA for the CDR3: TGTGCCACCCAAGCGGGGCTAGCGGGGGGCGAGCAGTACTTC.

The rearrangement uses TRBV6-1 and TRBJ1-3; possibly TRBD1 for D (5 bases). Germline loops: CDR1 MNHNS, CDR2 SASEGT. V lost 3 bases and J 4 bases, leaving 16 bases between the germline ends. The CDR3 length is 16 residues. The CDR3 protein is CASSDGGEGAGNTIYF. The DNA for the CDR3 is TGTGCCAGCAGTGACGGGGGGGAGGGTGCAGGAAACACCATATATTTT.

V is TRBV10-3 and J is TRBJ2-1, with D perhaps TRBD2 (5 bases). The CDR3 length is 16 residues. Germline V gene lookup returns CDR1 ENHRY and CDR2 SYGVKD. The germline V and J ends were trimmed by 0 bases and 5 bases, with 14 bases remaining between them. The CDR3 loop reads CAISESNPGTDNEQFF. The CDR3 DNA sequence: TGTGCCATCAGTGAGTCGAATCCGGGAACGGACAATGAGCAGTTCTTC.

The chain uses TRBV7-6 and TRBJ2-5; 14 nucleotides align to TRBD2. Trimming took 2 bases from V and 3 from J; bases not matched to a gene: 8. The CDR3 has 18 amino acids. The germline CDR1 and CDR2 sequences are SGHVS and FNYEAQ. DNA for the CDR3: TGTGCCAGCAGCTTAACCCCTCCGGGACTAGCGGGAGAAGAGACCCAGTACTTC. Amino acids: CASSLTPPGLAGEETQYF.

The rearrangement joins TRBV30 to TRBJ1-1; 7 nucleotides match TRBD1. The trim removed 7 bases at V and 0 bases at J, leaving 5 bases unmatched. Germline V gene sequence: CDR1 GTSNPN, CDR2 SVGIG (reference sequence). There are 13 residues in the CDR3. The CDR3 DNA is TGTGCCTATCAGACAGGGATGAACACTGAAGCTTTCTTT. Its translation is CAYQTGMNTEAFF.

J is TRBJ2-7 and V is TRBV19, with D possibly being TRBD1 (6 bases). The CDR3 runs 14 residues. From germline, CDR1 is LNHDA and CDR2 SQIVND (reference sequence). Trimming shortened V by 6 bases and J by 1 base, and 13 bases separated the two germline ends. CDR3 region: CASRKVGGSYEQYF. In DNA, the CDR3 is TGTGCCAGTAGAAAGGTAGGGGGATCCTACGAGCAGTACTTC.

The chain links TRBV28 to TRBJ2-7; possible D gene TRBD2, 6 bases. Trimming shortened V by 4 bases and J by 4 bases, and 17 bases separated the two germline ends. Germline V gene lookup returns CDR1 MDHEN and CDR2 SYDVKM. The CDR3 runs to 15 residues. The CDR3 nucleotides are TGTGCCAGCAGTTACGGGAGACCCGGTTTGTACGAGCAGTACTTC. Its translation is CASSYGRPGLYEQYF.

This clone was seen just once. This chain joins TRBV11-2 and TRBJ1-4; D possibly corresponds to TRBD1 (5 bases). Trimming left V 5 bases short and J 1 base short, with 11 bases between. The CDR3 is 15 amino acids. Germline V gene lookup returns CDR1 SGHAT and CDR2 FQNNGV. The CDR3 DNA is TGTGCCAGCAGCCCGCTAGGGGTAACTAATGAAAAACTGTTTTTT. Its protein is CASSPLGVTNEKLFF.

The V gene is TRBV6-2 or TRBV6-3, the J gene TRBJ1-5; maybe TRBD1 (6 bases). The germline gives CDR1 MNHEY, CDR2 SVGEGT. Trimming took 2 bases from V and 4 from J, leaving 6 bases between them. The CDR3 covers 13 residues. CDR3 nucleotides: TGTGCCAGCAGTTACACAGGGAATCAGCCCCAGCATTTT. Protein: CASSYTGNQPQHF.

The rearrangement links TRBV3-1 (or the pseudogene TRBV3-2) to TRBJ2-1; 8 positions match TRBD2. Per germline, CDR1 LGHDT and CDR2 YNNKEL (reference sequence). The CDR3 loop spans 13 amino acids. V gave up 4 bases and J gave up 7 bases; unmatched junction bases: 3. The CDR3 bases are TGTGCCAGCAGCCTCGGGACTAGTAATGAGCAGTTCTTC. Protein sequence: CASSLGTSNEQFF.

CDR3 DNA sequence: TGCGCCAGCAGCTTGGTGGGGGACAGGACAGATACGCAGTATTTT. It codes for CASSLVGDRTDTQYF. The chain recombines TRBV5-1 with TRBJ2-3, with 8 bases identical to TRBD1. With 0 bases clipped from V and 3 bases from J, the junction kept 3 bases outside the gene matches. The CDR3 is 15 residues long. Germline V CDR1 and CDR2: SGHRS, YFSETQ. The full variable domain, rest sourced from reference TRBV5-1 and TRBJ2-3, is KAGVTQTPRYLIKTRGQQVTLSCSPISGHRSVSWYQQTPGQGLQFLFEYFSETQRNKGNFPGRFSGRQFSNSRSEMNVSTLELGDSALYLCASSLVGDRTDTQYFGPGTRLTVL.

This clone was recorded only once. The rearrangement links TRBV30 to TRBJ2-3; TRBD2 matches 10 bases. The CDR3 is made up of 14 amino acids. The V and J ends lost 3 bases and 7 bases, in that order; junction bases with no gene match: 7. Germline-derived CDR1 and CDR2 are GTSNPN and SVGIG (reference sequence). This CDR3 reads CAWRLAGAPHTQYF. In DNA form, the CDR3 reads TGTGCCTGGAGGCTAGCGGGGGCCCCCCATACGCAGTATTTT.

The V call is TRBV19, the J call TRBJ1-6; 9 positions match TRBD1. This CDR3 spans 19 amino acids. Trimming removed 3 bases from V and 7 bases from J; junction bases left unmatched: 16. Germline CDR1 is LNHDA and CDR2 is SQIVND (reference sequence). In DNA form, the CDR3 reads TGTGCCAGTAGTATTTTCTCCGCCAACCGGGACAGGGTGAATTCACCCCTCCACTTT. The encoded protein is CASSIFSANRDRVNSPLHF.